This T cell receptor (beta chain) originates from a study of blood T cell repertoires in COVID-19. Looking at the study overall: From T cells, B-cell-depleted T cells, or PBMCs came the material, which was cDNA or gDNA.

CDR1 is SGHVS, CDR2 FQNEAQ, per germline. The CDR3 consists of 20 residues. V lost 1 base, J lost 0 bases, and 21 bases lay in between. Clones were read by immunoSEQ multiplex PCR, and TCRdb kept only the in-frame ones, dropping some. The sample has 240,000 or so clones; 80% to 90% are singletons. Sequencing was done on a sample of peripheral blood. The receptor comes from a man in his 60s with acute or convalescent COVID-19. J is TRBJ1-4 and V is TRBV7-8; D unclear. The CDR3 nucleotides read TGTGCCAGCAGCTTAGAAGCCCGACTCGGGTTTACTACAACTAATGAAAAACTGTTTTTT. This gives the protein CASSLEARLGFTTTNEKLFF.